These 2 T cell receptor beta chains were sequenced from one sample in a study of blood T cell repertoires in COVID-19. Assay: immunoSEQ multiplex PCR; the TCRdb copy retains only in-frame clones and omits some. The data show 200,000 or so clones, roughly 90% seen once. Input material: peripheral blood. These receptors were taken from a man aged 60 to 75 with COVID-19, enrolled during active disease.

This chain links TRBV4-3 with TRBJ2-2, with D possibly TRBD1 on 5 matching bases. This CDR3 comprises 14 residues. Per germline, CDR1 LGHNA and CDR2 YSLEER. Trimming removed 3 bases at V and 5 bases at J, with 10 bases between. The CDR3 bases are TGCGCCAGCAGCCAGGAACCAGGGACCGGGGAGCTGTTTTTT. Amino acids: CASSQEPGTGELFF.

The J gene is TRBJ2-1, the V gene TRBV5-4; weak D call: TRBD1 (5 bases). Germline V gene data show CDR1 as SGHNT and CDR2 as YYREEE (reference sequence). V was cut by 3 bases and J by 0 bases, with 10 bases left in between. The CDR3 extends over 15 amino acids. CDR3 nucleotides: TGTGCCAGCAGCTATGATAGGGGCTCCTACAATGAGCAGTTCTTC. Residues: CASSYDRGSYNEQFF.